This T cell receptor beta chain was obtained from a study of Ad26.COV2.S vaccination and SARS-CoV-2 variants. Study context: The authors gave Ad26.COV2.S intramuscularly, either once or twice 56 days apart. General study results and limits: Measures of TCR breadth and depth may have fallen short of total T cell responses. People who got the vaccine or the placebo had similar non-spike TCR breadth.

Assay used: immunoSEQ multiplex PCR; TCRdb lists only in-frame clones, some missing. The sample has around 340,000 clones; less than 90% are singletons. Treatment here: around 19 received Ad26.COV2.S at low or high dose, single or two shots; several received placebo; per-sample allocation not given. Samples came from day 63 after the first vaccine or placebo injection. The sample holds one count of this clone. What it binds is not known. V was clipped by 7 bases and J by 5 bases; unmatched bases: 10. The CDR3 totals 14 residues. CDR1 SGHAT and CDR2 FQNNGV come from the germline V gene. The specimen comprised peripheral blood, sampled in a trial of Ad26.COV2.S vaccine versus placebo. The sequence was obtained from a person aged 18 to 65 who received the Ad26.COV2.S COVID-19 vaccine or a placebo. The rearrangement links TRBV11-2 to TRBJ1-1; TRBD1 matches at 7 bases. In nucleotides, the CDR3 is TGTGCCAGCAAGCGACAGGGAAGAGAAACTGAAGCTTTCTTT. Its protein is CASKRQGRETEAFF. Supplemented by reference TRBV11-2 and TRBJ1-1, the full variable domain reads EAGVAQSPRYKIIEKRQSVAFWCNPISGHATLYWYQQILGQGPKLLIQFQNNGVVDDSQLPKDRFSAERLKGVDSTLKIQPAKLEDSAVYLCASKRQGRETEAFFGQGTRLTVV.